This paragraph covers one TCR beta chain sequence. Its antigen is unidentified. The data stem from a study of cytomegalovirus exposure and HLA in healthy donors. Study-wide context: Across 350 to 500 genotyped donors, about 80% landed in the Caucasian-associated ancestry cluster.

Primers for the PCR totalled 60 Vbeta and 13 Jbeta. TCRdb's copy holds only in-frame clones and misses some; the assay was immunoSEQ multiplex PCR. Altogether about 170,000 clones are present, 75% to 90% being singletons, with the ten largest covering roughly 4.8%. Study-wide findings and caveats: Serostatus for CMV was the only available immune exposure information.

The V end lost 5 bases, the J end lost 9 bases, and 19 bases lay between the germline ends. This CDR3 spans 14 amino acids. Germline CDR1 reads LNHNV; CDR2 reads YYDKDF (reference sequence). Sequenced input: PBMCs. J is TRBJ1-1 and V is TRBV15; D may be TRBD1 (5 bases). The sequence derives from a woman aged 45-60 years in good health and CMV-seropositive. CDR3 nucleotide sequence: TGTGCCACCAGCTGGCGGGGCTCTGGCGGGAAAGCTTTCTTT. Its translation is CATSWRGSGGKAFF. Full variable domain (rest looked up from reference TRBV15 and TRBJ1-1): DAMVIQNPRYQVTQFGKPVTLSCSQTLNHNVMYWYQQKSSQAPKLLFHYYDKDFNNEADTPDNFQSRRPNTSFCFLDIRSPGLGDTAMYLCATSWRGSGGKAFFGQGTRLTVV.